There are many counts of the clone carrying this T cell receptor beta chain. Researchers defined stable Graves' hyperthyroidism as no ophthalmopathy progression within 18 months. Clinical symptoms, serum thyroxine and TRAb, thyroid ultrasound and orbital computed tomography together formed the diagnostic basis. RNA transcripts were the template for amplifying TCR beta CDR3 regions. HTBI primers were used for first-round RT-PCR of the TCR CDR3. MiXCR, applied by TCRdb to the multiplex PCR reads, yields one record per CDR3 protein. Among hundreds of thousands of distinct CDR3 sequences listed, 11% to 15% were seen once. The data belong to a study of T cells in Graves' hyperthyroidism and ophthalmopathy. From germline, CDR1 is DFQATT and CDR2 SNEGSKA (reference sequence). CDR3 length equals 14 residues. The V gene end was trimmed by 2 bases and the J gene end by 5 bases; junction bases not matched to a gene: 6.

This chain uses TRBV20-1 with TRBJ2-1; 7 bases align to TRBD1. The sequence was collected from a woman aged 25-40 years with Graves' hyperthyroidism. The sample consisted of blood. CDR3 sequence: CSARQGELNNEQFF. Here the CDR3 DNA reads TGCAGTGCTAGACAGGGGGAACTAAACAATGAGCAGTTCTTC.